The entry below describes one TCR beta chain. Germline V lookup: CDR1 MNHEY, CDR2 SVGEGT. This CDR3 comprises 16 residues. Trimming cost V 6 bases and J 7 bases, with 22 bases left between them. TCRdb itself ran the 5' RACE reads through MiXCR, one entry per CDR3 protein. The sample includes approximately 260,000 distinct CDR3 sequences, more than 15% of them seen just once. The record originates from a study of T-cell memory formation after mild COVID-19. About the study: TCR clusters mostly belonged to single donors.

The clonotype comes from a young man who had mild COVID-19 (a few samples of this study predate the infection). Cell type and time point are not known. The chain carries TRBV6-2 or TRBV6-3 and TRBJ2-1; D ambiguous. Sequenced sample: PBMCs or a T cell subset sorted from them (not recorded which). This chain's CDR3 is CASSSWRPFGLNEQFF. The CDR3 nucleotides read TGTGCCAGCAGCTCATGGCGCCCTTTCGGGTTAAATGAGCAGTTCTTC.